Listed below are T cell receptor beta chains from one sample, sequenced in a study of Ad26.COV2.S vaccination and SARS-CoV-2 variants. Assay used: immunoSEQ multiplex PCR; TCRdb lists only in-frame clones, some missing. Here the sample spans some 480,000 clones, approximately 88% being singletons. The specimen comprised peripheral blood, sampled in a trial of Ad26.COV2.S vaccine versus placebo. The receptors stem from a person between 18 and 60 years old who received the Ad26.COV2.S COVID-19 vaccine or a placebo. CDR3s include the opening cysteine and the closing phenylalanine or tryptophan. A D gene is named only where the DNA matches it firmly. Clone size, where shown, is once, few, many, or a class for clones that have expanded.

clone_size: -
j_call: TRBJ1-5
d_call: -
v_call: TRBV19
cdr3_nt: TGTGCCAGTAGTATCCAAGGGCCAGGGGTTCAGCCCCAGCATTTT
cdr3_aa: CASSIQGPGVQPQHF

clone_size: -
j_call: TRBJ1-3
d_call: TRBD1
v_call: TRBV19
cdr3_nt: TGTGCCAGCCGACAGGGGTCAGGAAACACCATATATTTT
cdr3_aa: CASRQGSGNTIYF

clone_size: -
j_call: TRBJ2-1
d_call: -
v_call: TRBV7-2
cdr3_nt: TGTGCCAGCAGCTTAGTCGTCAGGGGTGAGCAGTTCTTC
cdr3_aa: CASSLVVRGEQFF

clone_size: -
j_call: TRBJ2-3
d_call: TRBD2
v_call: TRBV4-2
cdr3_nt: TGTGCCAGCAGCCCAAAACGGGCGGGGGGCACAGATACGCAGTATTTT
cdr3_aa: CASSPKRAGGTDTQYF

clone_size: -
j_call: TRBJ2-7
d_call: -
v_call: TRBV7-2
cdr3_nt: TGTGCCAGCAGCTTAGAGGCGGGCTACGAGCAGTACTTC
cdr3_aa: CASSLEAGYEQYF

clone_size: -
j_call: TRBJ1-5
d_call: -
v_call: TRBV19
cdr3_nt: TGTGCCAGTAGGGCCTTCTCTGGGGATCAGCCCCAGCATTTT
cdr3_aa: CASRAFSGDQPQHF

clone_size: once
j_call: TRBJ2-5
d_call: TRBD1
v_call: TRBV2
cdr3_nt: TGTGCCAGCAGTGAAGGGGACAGGGGACAAGAGACCCAGTACTTC
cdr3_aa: CASSEGDRGQETQYF

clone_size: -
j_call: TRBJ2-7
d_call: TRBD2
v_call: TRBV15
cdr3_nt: TGTGCCACCAGCAGAGGTGGGGCTAGCGGGACCTACGAGCAGTACTTC
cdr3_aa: CATSRGGASGTYEQYF

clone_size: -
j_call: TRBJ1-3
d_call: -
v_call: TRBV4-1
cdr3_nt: TGCGCCAGCAGCCAGAGAGACACGGGGGAGGACACCATATATTTT
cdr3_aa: CASSQRDTGEDTIYF

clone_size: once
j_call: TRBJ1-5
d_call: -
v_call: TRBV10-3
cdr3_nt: TGTGCCATCAGTGACGGAGCAAATCAGCCCCAGCATTTT
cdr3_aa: CAISDGANQPQHF

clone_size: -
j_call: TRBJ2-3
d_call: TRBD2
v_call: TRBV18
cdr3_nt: TGTGCCAGCTCACCACTCGGGCCTAGCGGGATGACAGATACGCAGTATTTT
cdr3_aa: CASSPLGPSGMTDTQYF

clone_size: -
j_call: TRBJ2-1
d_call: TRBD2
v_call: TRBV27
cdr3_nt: TGTGCCAGCAGTTCACCGGGACTAGCTATCTACAATGAGCAGTTCTTC
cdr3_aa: CASSSPGLAIYNEQFF

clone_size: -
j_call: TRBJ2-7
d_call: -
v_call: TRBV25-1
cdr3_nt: TGTGCCAGCAGTCCCGGGCAGGCCTACGAGCAGTACTTC
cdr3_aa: CASSPGQAYEQYF

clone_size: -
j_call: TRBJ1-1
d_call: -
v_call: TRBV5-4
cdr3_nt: TGTGCCAGCAGCTTGGGGATCAGGGAGGACACTGAAGCTTTCTTT
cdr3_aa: CASSLGIREDTEAFF

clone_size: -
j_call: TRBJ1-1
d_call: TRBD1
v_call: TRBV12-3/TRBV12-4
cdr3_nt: TGTGCCAGCAGCTCGACAGGGACTGAAGCTTTCTTT
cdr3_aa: CASSSTGTEAFF

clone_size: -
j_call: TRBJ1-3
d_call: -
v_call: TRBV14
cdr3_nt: TGTGCCAGCAGCGGGCGGGGGTCGCCTGGGGGCACCATATATTTT
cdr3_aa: CASSGRGSPGGTIYF

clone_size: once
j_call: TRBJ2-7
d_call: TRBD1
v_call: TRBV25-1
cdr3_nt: TGTGCCAGCAGTGAATCTCAAGGGACAGGGTCGTACGAGCAGTACTTC
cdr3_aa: CASSESQGTGSYEQYF

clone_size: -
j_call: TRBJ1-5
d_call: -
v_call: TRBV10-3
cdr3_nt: TGTGCCATCAGCGCACAGGCGCGCAGGGGACAGCCCCAGCATTTT
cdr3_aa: CAISAQARRGQPQHF

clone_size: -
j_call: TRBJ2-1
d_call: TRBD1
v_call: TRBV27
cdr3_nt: TGTGCCAGCAGTCCCTCCTGGATCTCAGGGGGCGAGCAGTTCTTC
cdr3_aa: CASSPSWISGGEQFF

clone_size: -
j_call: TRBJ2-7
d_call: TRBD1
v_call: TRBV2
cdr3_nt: TGTGCCAGCACCGTAGACAGGGGTTTAGACGAGCAGTACTTC
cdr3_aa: CASTVDRGLDEQYF

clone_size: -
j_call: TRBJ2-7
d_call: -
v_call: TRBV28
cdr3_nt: TGTGCCAGCAGTTTTTCCTTACTGGGGGCCAGCTCCTACGAGCAGTACTTC
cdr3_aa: CASSFSLLGASSYEQYF

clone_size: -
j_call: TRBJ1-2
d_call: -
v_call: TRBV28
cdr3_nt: TGTGCCAGCAGTTTGAGGACAGTATATGGCTACACCTTC
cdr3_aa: CASSLRTVYGYTF

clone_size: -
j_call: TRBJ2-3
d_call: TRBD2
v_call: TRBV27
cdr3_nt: TGTGCCAGCAGTTTACGGCTAGCGGGATCCCAAAAGCGAGGAGATACGCAGTATTTT
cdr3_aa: CASSLRLAGSQKRGDTQYF

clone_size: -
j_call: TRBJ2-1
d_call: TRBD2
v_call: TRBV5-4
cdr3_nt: TGTGCCAGCAGCTTGACTAGCGGGCGCTACAATGAGCAGTTCTTC
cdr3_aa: CASSLTSGRYNEQFF

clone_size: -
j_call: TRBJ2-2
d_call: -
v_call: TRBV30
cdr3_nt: TGTGCCTGGGCCGGGACTCACACCGGGGAGCTGTTTTTT
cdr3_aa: CAWAGTHTGELFF

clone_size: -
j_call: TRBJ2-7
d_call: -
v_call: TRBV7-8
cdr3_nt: TGTGCCAGCAGCTTCGCCAGCGAGCAGTACTTC
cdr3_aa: CASSFASEQYF

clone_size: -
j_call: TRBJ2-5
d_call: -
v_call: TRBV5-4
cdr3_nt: TGTGCCAGCAGCCCCCCCGGGGCAGGGACTTCAGAAGAGACCCAGTACTTC
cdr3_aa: CASSPPGAGTSEETQYF

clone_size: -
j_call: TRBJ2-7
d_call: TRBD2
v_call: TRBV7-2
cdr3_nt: TGTGCCAGCAGCTTACTAGCGGCCTACGAGCAGTACTTC
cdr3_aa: CASSLLAAYEQYF

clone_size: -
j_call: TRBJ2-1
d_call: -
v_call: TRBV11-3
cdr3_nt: TGTGCCAGCAGCTCCGGACCCGATATTTACAATGAGCAGTTCTTC
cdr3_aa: CASSSGPDIYNEQFF

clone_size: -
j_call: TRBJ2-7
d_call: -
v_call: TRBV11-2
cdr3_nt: TGTGCCAGCAGCTTAGGACGTGGCGAGCAGTACTTC
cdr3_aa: CASSLGRGEQYF

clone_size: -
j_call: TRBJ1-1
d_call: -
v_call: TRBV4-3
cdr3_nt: TGCGCCAGCAGAGGGGACACTGAAGCTTTCTTT
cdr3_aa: CASRGDTEAFF

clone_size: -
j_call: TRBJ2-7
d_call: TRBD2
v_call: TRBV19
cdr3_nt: TGTGCCAGTAGTCTCGGACTAGCGGGAGTTTATGAGCAGTACTTC
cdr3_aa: CASSLGLAGVYEQYF

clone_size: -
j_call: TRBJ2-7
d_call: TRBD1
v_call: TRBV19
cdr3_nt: TGTGCCAGTAGTAGAAGATCCGGGACAGGGCTCTACGAGCAGTACTTC
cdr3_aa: CASSRRSGTGLYEQYF

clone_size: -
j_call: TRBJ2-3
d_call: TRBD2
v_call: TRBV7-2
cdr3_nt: TGTGCCAGCAGCTTAGCGAGAGCGGGATATACGCAGTATTTT
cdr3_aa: CASSLARAGYTQYF

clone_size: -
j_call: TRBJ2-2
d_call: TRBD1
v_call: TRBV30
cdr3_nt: TGTGCCTGGCGCCCACAGGGGACCGGGGAGCTGTTTTTT
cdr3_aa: CAWRPQGTGELFF

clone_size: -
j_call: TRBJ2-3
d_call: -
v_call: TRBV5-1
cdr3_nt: TGCGCCAGCAGCTTGAGCAGGGTTGAGACAGATACGCAGTATTTT
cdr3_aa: CASSLSRVETDTQYF

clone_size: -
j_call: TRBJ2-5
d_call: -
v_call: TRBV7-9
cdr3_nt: TGTGCCAGCAGTCTTAGCTGGGAGACCCAGTACTTC
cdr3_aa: CASSLSWETQYF

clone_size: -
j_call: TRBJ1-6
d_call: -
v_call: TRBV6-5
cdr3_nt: TGTGCCAGCAATTTGGGGGGCCGATCACCCCTCCACTTT
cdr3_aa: CASNLGGRSPLHF

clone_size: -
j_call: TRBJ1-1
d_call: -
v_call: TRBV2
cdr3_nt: TGTGCCAGCCTTATATACAGGTTGAACACTGAAGCTTTCTTT
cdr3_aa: CASLIYRLNTEAFF

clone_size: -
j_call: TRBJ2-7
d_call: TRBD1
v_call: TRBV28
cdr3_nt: TGTGCCAGCCACAGGGGAGTAGGCGACGAGCAGTACTTC
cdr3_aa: CASHRGVGDEQYF

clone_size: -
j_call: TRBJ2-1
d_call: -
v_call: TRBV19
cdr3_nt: TGTGCCAGTAGTAGCCCTAGCGAGGTAAATGATCAGTTCTTC
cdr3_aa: CASSSPSEVNDQFF

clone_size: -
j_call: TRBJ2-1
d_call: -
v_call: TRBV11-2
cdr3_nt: TGTGCCAGCAGCTTAGTTCCCCGGACTACCTACAATGAGCAGTTCTTC
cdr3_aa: CASSLVPRTTYNEQFF

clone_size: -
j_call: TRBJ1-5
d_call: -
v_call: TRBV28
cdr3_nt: TGTGCCAGCAGCCCTAGTAGCAATCAGCCCCAGCATTTT
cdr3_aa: CASSPSSNQPQHF

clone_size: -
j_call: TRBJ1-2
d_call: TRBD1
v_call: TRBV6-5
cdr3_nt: TGTGCCAGCAGTTTCGGACAGGGGGGCTATGGCTACACCTTC
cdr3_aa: CASSFGQGGYGYTF

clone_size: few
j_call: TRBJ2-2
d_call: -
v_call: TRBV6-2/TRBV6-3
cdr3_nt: TGTGCCAGCAGCGATCCCGGGGAGCTGTTTTTT
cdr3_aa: CASSDPGELFF

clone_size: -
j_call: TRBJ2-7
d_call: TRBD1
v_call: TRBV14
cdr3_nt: TGTGCCAGCAGCCCCGAACAGGGGGCCTACGAGCAGTACTTC
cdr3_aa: CASSPEQGAYEQYF

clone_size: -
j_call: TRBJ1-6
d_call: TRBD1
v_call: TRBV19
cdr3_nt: TGTGCCAGTAGTATGGGACAGTATAATTCACCCCTCCACTTT
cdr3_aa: CASSMGQYNSPLHF

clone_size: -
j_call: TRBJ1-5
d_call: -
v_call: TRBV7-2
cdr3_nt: TGTGCCAGCAGCTTAGCGCTAGGGGGGAGTCAGCCCCAGCATTTT
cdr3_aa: CASSLALGGSQPQHF

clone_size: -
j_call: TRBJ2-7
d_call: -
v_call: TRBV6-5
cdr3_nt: TGTGCCAGCAGTTACGCCCCACAGGGATCCTACGAGCAGTACTTC
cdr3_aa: CASSYAPQGSYEQYF

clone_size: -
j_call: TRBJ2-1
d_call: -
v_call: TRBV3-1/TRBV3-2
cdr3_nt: TGTGCCAGCAGCCAGGGAAAGCAGTTCTTC
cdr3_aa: CASSQGKQFF

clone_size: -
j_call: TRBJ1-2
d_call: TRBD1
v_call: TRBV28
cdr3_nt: TGTGCCAGCAGCCCCGGTACGGACAGGCTCTATGGCTACACCTTC
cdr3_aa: CASSPGTDRLYGYTF

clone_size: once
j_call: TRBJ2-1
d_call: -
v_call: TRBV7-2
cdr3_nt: TGTGCCAGCAGCGTAGACAGGCCTCAGGGGCAGTTCTTC
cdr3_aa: CASSVDRPQGQFF

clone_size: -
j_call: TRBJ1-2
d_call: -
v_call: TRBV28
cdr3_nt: TGTGCCAGCAGTGTCCGATCACAGGGTAATAACTATGGCTACACCTTC
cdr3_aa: CASSVRSQGNNYGYTF

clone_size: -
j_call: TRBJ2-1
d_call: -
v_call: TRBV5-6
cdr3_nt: TGTGCCAGCAGCTTGGGCGGCTCCTACAATGAGCAGTTCTTC
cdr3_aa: CASSLGGSYNEQFF

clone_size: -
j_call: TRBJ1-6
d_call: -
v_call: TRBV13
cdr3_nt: TGTGCCAGCAGCTTAGGGTTTTCACCCCTCCACTTT
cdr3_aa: CASSLGFSPLHF